This TCR beta chain appears in the sequencing data of a study of blood T cell repertoires in COVID-19. Participant reports of clinical history set cohort assignment. Generated by immunoSEQ multiplex PCR, the TCRdb table keeps only in-frame clones and is missing some. The repertoire holds about 240,000 clones, with around 89% as singletons. Germline V lookup: CDR1 LNHDA, CDR2 SQIVND (reference sequence). This CDR3 has 17 residues. The junction had 13 bases not matched to a gene; V was cut back by 5 bases and J by 3 bases. The sequenced sample was PBMCs or T cells enriched from blood (not recorded which). This clonotype was sampled from a woman younger than 45 who had recovered from COVID-19. The chain links TRBV19 to TRBJ2-7, with TRBD1 matching 10 bases. This chain's CDR3 is CASSVGQGIGMSYEQYF. The CDR3 bases are TGTGCCAGTAGTGTGGGACAGGGGATCGGGATGAGCTACGAGCAGTACTTC.